The T cell receptor (beta chain) under discussion was sequenced for a study of beta chain bispecific antibodies for T cell cancers (dated by TCRdb to the early 2020s). Broadly, across the study: Healthy donor T cells were cocultured with T cell leukemia lines and bispecific antibodies, and TRBV sequencing of the surviving cells was then used to measure how much each TRBV family was depleted. On the cell surface, TRBV12 (TRBV12-3) was expressed by Jurkat cells, whereas TRBV5-5 was expressed by HPB-ALL cells. Broad study findings and their caveats: Leukemia cell line cells were mixed with normal T cells in each sequenced sample, and most of the targeted TRBV signal was derived from the leukemia cells rather than from the normal T cells. Cross-reactivity of the anti-TRBV5-5 antibody with TRBV5-6 was attributed to high sequence similarity between the two genes.

This clonotype occurred many times. Its antigen is currently not known. One base away there is no much larger clone; base qualities are not given. CDR1 SGHAT and CDR2 FQDESV were looked up in the germline V gene (reference sequence). From the cysteine through the phenylalanine, the CDR3 covers 14 amino acids. The CDR3 DNA has 42 bases and is translated from base 1. Trimming costs V 3 bases and J 2 bases, and their ends lie 10 bases apart. T cells were expanded from blood mononuclear cells for 2 to 3 days with either the anti-CD3 antibody OKT3 or CD3/CD28 Dynabeads. Expanded T cells were maintained in RPMI 1640 supplemented with about 9.9% fetal bovine serum, recombinant human IL-2 (approximately 96 IU/ml) and IL-7 (roughly 5.1 ng/ml). Each coculture mixed about 50,000 target cells and about 50,000 normal T cells with bispecific antibody in roughly 95 ul and was incubated at 37 degrees C for 15 to 20 hours. Each bispecific antibody was composed of two single-chain variable fragments, which were expressed in a single-chain diabody format with a His tag. The effector T cells were obtained from healthy human donors, with peripheral blood mononuclear cells isolated from leukapheresis samples by Ficoll density gradient centrifugation.

Unique molecular identifier barcodes were incorporated into the libraries and were used for clonotype quantification. Qiagen AllPrep DNA/RNA Micro kits were used to isolate total RNA, and an Agilent TapeStation was used to check RNA quality. TCR beta libraries were constructed by 5' RACE, in which cDNA synthesis was followed by two PCR steps with TCR beta constant-region gene-specific primers. TCR beta libraries were sequenced on an Illumina MiSeq platform. In the paper's pipeline: MIGEC, MiXCR and VDJtools were used for read processing. The frequency of each clonotype was calculated as the fraction of all unique molecular identifiers in the sample that belonged to that clonotype. Nonfunctional TRBV genes listed as pseudogenes or open reading frames in IMGT, such as TRBV1, TRBV12-1 and TRBV21, were excluded. TCRdb trimmed public reads at Q25 via fastp, called clones via MiXCR and kept in-frame beta chains. Identical CDR3 proteins give one entry, which carries the most common genes and DNA. What appears here as the V and J calls and clone size reflects TCRdb's work, not the paper's. This sample gives 15,000 to 20,000 distinct CDR3 sequences in total; around 2.1% of them show up just once. The top ten clonotypes cover about 7% of the sample.

Sequenced input: healthy donor T cells cultured with leukemia cells. The sequence came from a human donor in good health. Some clones in this sample may be carry-over from other donors' samples. The chain joins TRBV11-1 to TRBJ1-2; TRBD1 is possibly the D segment (6 matching bases). The DNA sequence is TGTGCCAGCAGCTTTTTGGGGGCAAACTATGGCTACACCTTC. Its coded protein is CASSFLGANYGYTF.